The rows below give T cell receptor beta chains drawn from one sample of a study of blood T cells in healthy people across ages. MiXCR, run by TCRdb on the 5' RACE reads, gives a single entry per CDR3 protein. There are 1.5 million to 2 million distinct CDR3 sequences in the sample; about 35% occur only once, and about 11% lies in the top ten. Sequencing used blood. Receptors were obtained from a woman aged 25 to 39 in good health. Both conserved end residues are part of each CDR3. The D gene is left open where the match is weak. Clone sizes are given selectively: once, few, many, or a class where the clone is expanded.

D	J	size	V	CDR3	DNA
TRBD1	TRBJ1-4	few	TRBV2	CASSLGGQGRTNEKLFF	TGTGCCAGCAGCCTGGGGGGACAGGGTCGTACTAATGAAAAACTGTTTTTT
.	TRBJ2-1	few	TRBV20-1	CSALERFEQFF	TGCAGTGCCCTCGAGAGGTTTGAGCAGTTCTTC
TRBD2	TRBJ2-1	.	TRBV27	CASRGLAGLASYNEQFF	TGTGCCAGCCGTGGACTAGCGGGGCTGGCCTCCTACAATGAGCAGTTCTTC
TRBD1	TRBJ1-1	.	TRBV6-5	CASRETGGLDTEAFF	TGTGCCAGCAGAGAAACAGGGGGCTTGGACACTGAAGCTTTCTTT
.	TRBJ1-2	many	TRBV6-2/TRBV6-3	CASSYRGGNYGYTF	TGTGCCAGCAGTTACAGGGGAGGTAACTATGGCTACACCTTC
.	TRBJ2-7	.	TRBV30	CAWRSPSYNEQYF	TGTGCCTGGAGGTCTCCCAGCTACAATGAGCAGTACTTC
TRBD2	TRBJ2-3	.	TRBV6-4	CASSDSFLADTDTQYF	TGTGCCAGCAGTGACTCGTTTCTAGCGGACACAGATACGCAGTATTTT
.	TRBJ2-1	.	TRBV29-1	CSGRGGSDNEQFF	TGCAGCGGCAGGGGGGGATCTGATAATGAGCAGTTCTTC
.	TRBJ2-2	.	TRBV6-2/TRBV6-3	CASRNSGELFF	TGTGCCAGCAGGAACAGCGGGGAGCTGTTTTTT
.	TRBJ2-7	many	TRBV7-6	CASSTGMGHYEQYF	TGTGCCAGCAGTACAGGGATGGGCCACTACGAGCAGTACTTC
.	TRBJ1-2	few	TRBV20-1	CSARDYSGVNYGYTF	TGCAGTGCTAGAGATTATTCCGGAGTAAACTATGGCTACACCTTC
.	TRBJ1-2	few	TRBV11-2	CASSPFVGGNYGYTF	TGTGCCAGCAGCCCCTTCGTCGGGGGCAACTATGGCTACACCTTC
.	TRBJ2-5	.	TRBV20-1	CSATRTLQETQYF	TGCAGTGCGACTAGGACCCTCCAAGAGACCCAGTACTTC
TRBD2	TRBJ2-1	.	TRBV3-1	CASSQVSGGADEQFF	TGTGCCAGCAGCCAAGTCAGCGGGGGGGCGGATGAGCAGTTCTTC
.	TRBJ2-6	few	TRBV6-1	CASKGSGANVLTF	TGTGCCTCTAAGGGTAGTGGGGCCAACGTCCTGACTTTC
.	TRBJ2-7	.	TRBV4-1	CASSQDQVTASYEQYF	TGCGCCAGCAGCCAAGATCAGGTAACAGCTTCCTACGAGCAGTACTTC
.	TRBJ2-7	.	TRBV27	CASSPWKMDF	TGTGCCAGCAGTCCCTGGAAAATGGACTTC
.	TRBJ2-1	.	TRBV24-1	CATSDGGHNSYNEQFF	TGTGCCACCAGTGATGGGGGACACAACTCCTACAATGAGCAGTTCTTC
.	TRBJ2-3	.	TRBV6-6	CASSSLRGPTDTQYF	TGTGCCAGCAGTTCTTTGAGGGGCCCGACAGATACGCAGTATTTT
TRBD2	TRBJ2-1	.	TRBV20-1	CSAGQTSREQFF	TGCAGTGCTGGCCAGACTAGCCGAGAGCAGTTCTTC
TRBD2	TRBJ2-3	.	TRBV6-2/TRBV6-3	CASSYGAGGPDTQYF	TGTGCCAGCAGTTACGGAGCGGGAGGGCCAGATACGCAGTATTTT
.	TRBJ2-7	few	TRBV13	CASSPLGQGLSYEQYF	TGTGCCAGCAGCCCCCTGGGGCAGGGACTCTCCTACGAGCAGTACTTC
TRBD2	TRBJ2-1	.	TRBV20-1	CSAQRGEYNEQFF	TGCAGTGCCCAACGGGGGGAATACAATGAGCAGTTCTTC
TRBD2	TRBJ2-1	.	TRBV20-1	CSAGGGAGGNNEQFF	TGCAGTGCTGGGGGTGGAGCGGGAGGGAACAATGAGCAGTTCTTC
TRBD2	TRBJ2-1	.	TRBV28	CASRGGTSGYNEQFF	TGTGCCAGCAGGGGGGGGACTAGCGGCTACAATGAGCAGTTCTTC
TRBD2	TRBJ2-5	.	TRBV5-1	CASSLGIAGGLGETQYF	TGCGCCAGCAGCTTGGGAATAGCGGGGGGCCTCGGGGAGACCCAGTACTTC
.	TRBJ2-5	.	TRBV6-6	CASSYRQLQETQYF	TGTGCCAGCAGTTACCGACAGCTCCAAGAGACCCAGTACTTC
TRBD2	TRBJ2-2	many	TRBV7-7	CATRTSGNTGELFF	TGTGCCACCCGAACTAGCGGGAACACCGGGGAGCTGTTTTTT
TRBD1	TRBJ2-1	.	TRBV2	CASGTGTGGMNQFF	TGTGCCAGCGGTACCGGGACAGGGGGGATGAATCAGTTCTTC
TRBD1	TRBJ2-1	.	TRBV4-2	CASSQAGQEIFNEQFF	TGTGCCAGCAGCCAAGCGGGACAGGAAATCTTCAATGAGCAGTTCTTC
.	TRBJ1-5	few	TRBV7-9	CASSLGPYQPQHF	TGTGCCAGCAGCTTAGGCCCCTATCAGCCCCAGCATTTT
.	TRBJ1-2	few	TRBV29-1	CSVGGGLDGYTF	TGCAGCGTTGGTGGAGGTCTTGATGGCTACACCTTC
.	TRBJ2-7	few	TRBV13	CASSPAAGRSYEQYF	TGTGCCAGCAGCCCCGCCGCGGGACGTTCCTACGAGCAGTACTTC
.	TRBJ2-7	once	TRBV19	CASAGTFNYEQYF	TGTGCCAGTGCCGGGACTTTCAATTACGAGCAGTACTTC
TRBD2	TRBJ2-6	.	TRBV6-2/TRBV6-3	CASSAGGGGANVLTF	TGTGCCAGCTCTGCGGGGGGCGGAGGGGCCAACGTCCTGACTTTC
.	TRBJ2-5	.	TRBV11-2	CASSHPGVQRETQYF	TGTGCCAGCAGCCACCCAGGAGTACAGCGGGAGACCCAGTACTTC
.	TRBJ1-1	.	TRBV20-1	CSAPGGRLNTEAFF	TGCAGTGCTCCCGGGGGGCGTTTGAACACTGAAGCTTTCTTT
TRBD2	TRBJ2-5	.	TRBV2	CASNRLRGDQETQYF	TGTGCCAGCAATCGTTTGCGGGGGGACCAAGAGACCCAGTACTTC
TRBD2	TRBJ2-1	.	TRBV28	CASSLVAGLREQFF	TGTGCCAGCAGTTTAGTAGCGGGACTGCGTGAGCAGTTCTTC
TRBD1	TRBJ2-6	.	TRBV7-6	CASSLVARTGVSGANVLTF	TGTGCCAGCAGCTTAGTGGCGAGGACAGGGGTATCTGGGGCCAACGTCCTGACTTTC
.	TRBJ2-2	.	TRBV5-1	CASSLPRDAGSGELFF	TGCGCCAGCAGCCTACCTCGGGACGCTGGGAGCGGGGAGCTGTTTTTT
TRBD2	TRBJ2-1	once	TRBV5-4	CASSLGTLGLAGGPYEQFF	TGTGCCAGCAGCCTTGGAACCCTGGGACTAGCGGGAGGGCCGTATGAGCAGTTCTTC
.	TRBJ2-3	few	TRBV12-3/TRBV12-4	CASSPGLPRDTQYF	TGTGCCAGCAGTCCCGGACTCCCGCGGGATACGCAGTATTTT
TRBD2	TRBJ2-1	few	TRBV7-9	CASSWILRLASYNEQFF	TGTGCCAGCAGCTGGATCTTGAGACTAGCATCCTACAATGAGCAGTTCTTC
TRBD2	TRBJ2-1	.	TRBV15	CATSTLRLAGGNEQFF	TGTGCCACCAGCACCTTGCGACTAGCGGGAGGCAATGAGCAGTTCTTC
TRBD1	TRBJ1-5	.	TRBV7-6	CASSFESRDSDSNQPQHF	TGTGCCAGCAGCTTCGAAAGCCGGGACAGCGATAGCAATCAGCCCCAGCATTTT
.	TRBJ1-1	.	TRBV5-1	CASSYGQATEAFF	TGCGCCAGCAGCTACGGACAAGCCACTGAAGCTTTCTTT
TRBD2	TRBJ2-7	.	TRBV4-1	CASSRLGLAGSYEQYF	TGCGCCAGCAGCCGCCTGGGACTAGCGGGATCCTACGAGCAGTACTTC
.	TRBJ2-7	many	TRBV30	CACLGGPGSSYEQYF	TGTGCCTGCCTAGGCGGACCCGGGAGCTCCTACGAGCAGTACTTC
TRBD1	TRBJ1-2	.	TRBV4-1	CASSFSMGTGVGYTF	TGCGCCAGCAGCTTTTCTATGGGGACAGGGGTTGGCTACACCTTC